One T cell receptor (beta chain) is described in this entry. Its matching antigen is unknown. This entry is derived from a study of T cell clones after liver transplantation. This CDR3 has 12 residues. V was trimmed by 3 bases and J by 9 bases, leaving 10 bases between them. Germline V lookup: CDR1 MDHEN, CDR2 SYDVKM. Profiled with immunoSEQ multiplex PCR; TCRdb holds only in-frame clones, not every one. The repertoire has tens of thousands of clones, roughly 80% of them found once; the top ten carry under 0.6%. Findings of the study overall: Conclusions were preliminary, with small, heterogeneous patient groups.

The sample in question was CD4+ T cells from blood, obtained approximately 3.5 years after liver transplant. The source is a human patient who received a liver transplant. Some T cells may be provided by the graft donor. The genes are TRBV28 and TRBJ2-3; D gene uncertain. The CDR3 coding sequence is TGTGCCAGCAGTTTTACCCAGTCAACGCAGTATTTT. Protein: CASSFTQSTQYF.